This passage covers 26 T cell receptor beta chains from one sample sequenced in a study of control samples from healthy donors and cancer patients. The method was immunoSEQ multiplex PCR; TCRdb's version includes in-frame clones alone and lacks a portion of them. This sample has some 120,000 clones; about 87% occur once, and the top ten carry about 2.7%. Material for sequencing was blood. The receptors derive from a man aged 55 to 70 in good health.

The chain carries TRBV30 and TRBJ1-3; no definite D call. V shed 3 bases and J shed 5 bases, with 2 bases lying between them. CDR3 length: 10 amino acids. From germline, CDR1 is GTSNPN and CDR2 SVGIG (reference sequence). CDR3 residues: CAWSRNTIYF. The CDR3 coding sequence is TGTGCCTGGAGCCGAAACACCATATATTTT.

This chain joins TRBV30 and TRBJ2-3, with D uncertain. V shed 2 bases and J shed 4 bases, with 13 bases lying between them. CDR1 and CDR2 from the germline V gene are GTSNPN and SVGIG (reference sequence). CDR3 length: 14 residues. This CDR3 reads CAWSKSPTPDTQYF. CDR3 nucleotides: TGTGCCTGGAGTAAATCCCCCACCCCAGATACGCAGTATTTT. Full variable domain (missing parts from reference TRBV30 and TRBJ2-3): SQTIHQWPATLVQPVGSPLSLECTVEGTSNPNLYWYRQAAGRGLQLLFYSVGIGQISSEVPQNLSASRPQDRQFILSSKKLLLSDSGFYLCAWSKSPTPDTQYFGPGTRLTVL.

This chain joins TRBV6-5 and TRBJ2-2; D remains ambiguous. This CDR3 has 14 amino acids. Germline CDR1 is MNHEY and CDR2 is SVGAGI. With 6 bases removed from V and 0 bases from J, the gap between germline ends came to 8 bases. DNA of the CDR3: TGTGCCAGCAGGTCCCTACCGAACACCGGGGAGCTGTTTTTT. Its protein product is CASRSLPNTGELFF.

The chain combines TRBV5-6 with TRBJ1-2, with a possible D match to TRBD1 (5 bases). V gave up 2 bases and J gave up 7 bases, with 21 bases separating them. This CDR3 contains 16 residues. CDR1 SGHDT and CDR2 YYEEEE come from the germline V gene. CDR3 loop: CASSFSTGDGLGGYTF. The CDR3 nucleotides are TGTGCCAGCAGCTTCTCGACCGGGGACGGACTGGGTGGCTACACCTTC.

CDR3 region: CASSPQGVGGPNYGYTF. The CDR3 region has the DNA TGCGCCAGCAGCCCCCAAGGGGTTGGGGGGCCTAACTATGGCTACACCTTC. The chain combines TRBV4-1 with TRBJ1-2, with D perhaps TRBD1 (6 bases). Trimming took off 4 bases at V and 0 bases at J, with 18 bases between the two ends. Per germline, CDR1 MGHRA and CDR2 YSYEKL. The CDR3 runs 17 residues.

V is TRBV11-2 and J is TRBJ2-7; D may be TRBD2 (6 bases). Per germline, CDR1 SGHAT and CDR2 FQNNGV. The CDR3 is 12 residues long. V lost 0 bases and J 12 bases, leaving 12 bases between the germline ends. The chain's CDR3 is CASSLEVGGPYF. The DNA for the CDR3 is TGTGCCAGCAGCTTAGAGGTCGGGGGTCCGTACTTC. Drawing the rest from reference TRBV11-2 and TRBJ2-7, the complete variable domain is EAGVAQSPRYKIIEKRQSVAFWCNPISGHATLYWYQQILGQGPKLLIQFQNNGVVDDSQLPKDRFSAERLKGVDSTLKIQPAKLEDSAVYLCASSLEVGGPYFGPGTRLTVT.

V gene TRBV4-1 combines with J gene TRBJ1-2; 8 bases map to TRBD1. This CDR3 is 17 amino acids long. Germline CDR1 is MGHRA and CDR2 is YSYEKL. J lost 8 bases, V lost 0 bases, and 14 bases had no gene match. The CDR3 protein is CASSQDSIGQGLQGYTF. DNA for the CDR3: TGCGCCAGCAGCCAAGATTCTATAGGACAGGGTCTACAAGGCTACACCTTC.

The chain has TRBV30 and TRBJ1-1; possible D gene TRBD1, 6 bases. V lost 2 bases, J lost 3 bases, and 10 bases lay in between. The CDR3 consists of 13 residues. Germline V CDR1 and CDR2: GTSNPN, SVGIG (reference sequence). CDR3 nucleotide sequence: TGTGCCTGGAGTTCACAGGGATACACTGAAGCTTTCTTT. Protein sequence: CAWSSQGYTEAFF.

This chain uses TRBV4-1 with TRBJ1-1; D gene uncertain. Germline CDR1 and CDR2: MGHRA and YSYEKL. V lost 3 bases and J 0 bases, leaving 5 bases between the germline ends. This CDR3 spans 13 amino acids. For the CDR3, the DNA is TGCGCCAGCAGCCAGGGAGTGAACACTGAAGCTTTCTTT. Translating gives CASSQGVNTEAFF.

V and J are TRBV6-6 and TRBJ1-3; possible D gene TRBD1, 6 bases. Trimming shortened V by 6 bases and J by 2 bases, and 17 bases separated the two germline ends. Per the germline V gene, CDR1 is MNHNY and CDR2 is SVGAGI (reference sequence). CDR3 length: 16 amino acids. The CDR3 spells CASRENQGFTGNTIYF. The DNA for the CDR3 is TGTGCCAGCAGGGAAAACCAGGGGTTTACTGGAAACACCATATATTTT.

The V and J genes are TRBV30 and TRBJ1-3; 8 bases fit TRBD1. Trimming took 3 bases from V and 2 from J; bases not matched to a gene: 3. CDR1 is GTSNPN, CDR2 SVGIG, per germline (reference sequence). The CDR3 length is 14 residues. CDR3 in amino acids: CAWSPGQAGNTIYF. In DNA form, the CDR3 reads TGTGCCTGGAGCCCGGGACAGGCTGGAAACACCATATATTTT.

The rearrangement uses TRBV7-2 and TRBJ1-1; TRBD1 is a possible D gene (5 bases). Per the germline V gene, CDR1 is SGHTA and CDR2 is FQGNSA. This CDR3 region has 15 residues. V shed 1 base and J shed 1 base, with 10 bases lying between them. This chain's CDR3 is CASSLVGTENTEAFF. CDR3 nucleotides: TGTGCCAGCAGCTTAGTAGGGACGGAGAACACTGAAGCTTTCTTT.

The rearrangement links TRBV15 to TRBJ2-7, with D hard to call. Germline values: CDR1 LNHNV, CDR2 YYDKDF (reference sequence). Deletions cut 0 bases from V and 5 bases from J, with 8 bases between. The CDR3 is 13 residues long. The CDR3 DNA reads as TGTGCCACCAGCAGAGAACCCGTGGACGAGCAGTACTTC. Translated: CATSREPVDEQYF.

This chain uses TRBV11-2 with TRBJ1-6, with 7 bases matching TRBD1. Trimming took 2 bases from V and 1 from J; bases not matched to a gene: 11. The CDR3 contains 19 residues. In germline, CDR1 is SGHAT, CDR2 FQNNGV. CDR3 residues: CASSLYVGAGGSYNSPLHF. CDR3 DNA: TGTGCCAGCAGCTTATACGTTGGGGCAGGGGGTTCCTATAATTCACCCCTCCACTTT. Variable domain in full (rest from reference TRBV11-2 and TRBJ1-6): EAGVAQSPRYKIIEKRQSVAFWCNPISGHATLYWYQQILGQGPKLLIQFQNNGVVDDSQLPKDRFSAERLKGVDSTLKIQPAKLEDSAVYLCASSLYVGAGGSYNSPLHFGNGTRLTVT.

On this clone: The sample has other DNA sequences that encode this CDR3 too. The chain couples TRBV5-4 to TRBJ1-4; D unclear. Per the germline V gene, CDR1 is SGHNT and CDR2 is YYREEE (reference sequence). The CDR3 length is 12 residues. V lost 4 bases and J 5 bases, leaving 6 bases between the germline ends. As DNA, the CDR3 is TGTGCCAGCAGCATAGTAAATGAAAAACTGTTTTTT. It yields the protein CASSIVNEKLFF.

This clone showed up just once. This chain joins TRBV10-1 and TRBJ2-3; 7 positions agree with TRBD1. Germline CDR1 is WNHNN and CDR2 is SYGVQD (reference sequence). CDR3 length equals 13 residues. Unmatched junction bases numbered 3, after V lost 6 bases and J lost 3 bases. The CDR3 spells CASRRDSTDTQYF. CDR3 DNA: TGCGCCAGCAGACGGGACAGTACAGATACGCAGTATTTT.

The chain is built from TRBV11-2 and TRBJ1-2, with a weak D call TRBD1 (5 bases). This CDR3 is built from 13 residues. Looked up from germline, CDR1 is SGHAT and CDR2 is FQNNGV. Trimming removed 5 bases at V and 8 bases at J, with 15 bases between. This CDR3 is CASSPGTGVGYTF. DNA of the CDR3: TGTGCCAGCAGCCCAGGGACGGGGGTAGGCTACACCTTC.

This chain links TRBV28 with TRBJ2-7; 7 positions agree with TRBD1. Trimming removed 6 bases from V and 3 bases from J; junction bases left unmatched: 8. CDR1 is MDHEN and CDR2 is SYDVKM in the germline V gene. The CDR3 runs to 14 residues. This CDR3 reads CASRVGNRGYEQYF. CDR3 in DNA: TGTGCCAGCAGGGTAGGGAACAGGGGCTACGAGCAGTACTTC.

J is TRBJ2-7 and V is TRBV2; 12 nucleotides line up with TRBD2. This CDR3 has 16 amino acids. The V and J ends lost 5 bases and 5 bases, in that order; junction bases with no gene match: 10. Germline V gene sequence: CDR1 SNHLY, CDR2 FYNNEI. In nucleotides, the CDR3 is TGTGCCAGCAGTCAGAATCCCGGACTAGCGGGGAACGAGCAGTACTTC. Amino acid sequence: CASSQNPGLAGNEQYF. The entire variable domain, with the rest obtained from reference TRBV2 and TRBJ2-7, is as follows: EPEVTQTPSHQVTQMGQEVILRCVPISNHLYFYWYRQILGQKVEFLVSFYNNEISEKSEIFDDQFSVERPDGSNFTLKIRSTKLEDSAMYFCASSQNPGLAGNEQYFGPGTRLTVT.

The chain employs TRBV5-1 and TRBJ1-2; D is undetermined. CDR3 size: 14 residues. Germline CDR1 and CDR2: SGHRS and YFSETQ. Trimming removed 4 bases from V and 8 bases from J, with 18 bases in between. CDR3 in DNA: TGCGCCAGCAGCGCCCCCCCGAGTTCTCGAGGCTACACCTTC. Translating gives CASSAPPSSRGYTF.

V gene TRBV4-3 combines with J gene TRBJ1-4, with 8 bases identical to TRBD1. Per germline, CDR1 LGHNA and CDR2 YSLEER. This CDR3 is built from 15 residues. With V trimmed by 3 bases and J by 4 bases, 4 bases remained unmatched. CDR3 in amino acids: CASSHNRGNNEKLFF. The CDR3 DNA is TGCGCCAGCAGCCATAACAGGGGGAATAATGAAAAACTGTTTTTT.

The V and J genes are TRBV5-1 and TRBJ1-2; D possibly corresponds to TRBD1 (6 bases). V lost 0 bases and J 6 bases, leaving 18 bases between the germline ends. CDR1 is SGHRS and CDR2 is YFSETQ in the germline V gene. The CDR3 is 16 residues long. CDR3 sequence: CASSLDTPQGYDGYTF. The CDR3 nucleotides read TGCGCCAGCAGCTTGGATACCCCGCAGGGGTATGATGGCTACACCTTC.

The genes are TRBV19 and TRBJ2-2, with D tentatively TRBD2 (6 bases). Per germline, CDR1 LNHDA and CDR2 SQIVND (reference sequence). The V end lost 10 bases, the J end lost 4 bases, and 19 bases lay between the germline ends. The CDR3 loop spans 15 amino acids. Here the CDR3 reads CATRRLAPGTGELFF. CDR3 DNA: TGTGCCACTCGGCGCCTAGCGCCGGGCACCGGGGAGCTGTTTTTT. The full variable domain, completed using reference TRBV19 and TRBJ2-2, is DGGITQSPKYLFRKEGQNVTLSCEQNLNHDAMYWYRQDPGQGLRLIYYSQIVNDFQKGDIAEGYSVSREKKESFPLTVTSAQKNPTAFYLCATRRLAPGTGELFFGEGSRLTVL.

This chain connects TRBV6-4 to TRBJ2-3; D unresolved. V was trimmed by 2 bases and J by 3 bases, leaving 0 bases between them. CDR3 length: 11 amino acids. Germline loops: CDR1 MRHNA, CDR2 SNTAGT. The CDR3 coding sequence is TGTGCCAGCAGTGACACAGATACGCAGTATTTT. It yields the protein CASSDTDTQYF.

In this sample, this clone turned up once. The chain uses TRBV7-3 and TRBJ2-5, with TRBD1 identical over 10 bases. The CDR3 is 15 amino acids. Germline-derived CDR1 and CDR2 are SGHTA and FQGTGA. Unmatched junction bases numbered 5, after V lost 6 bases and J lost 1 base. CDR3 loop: CASSWTGGTQETQYF. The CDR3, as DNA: TGTGCCAGCAGTTGGACAGGGGGAACCCAAGAGACCCAGTACTTC.

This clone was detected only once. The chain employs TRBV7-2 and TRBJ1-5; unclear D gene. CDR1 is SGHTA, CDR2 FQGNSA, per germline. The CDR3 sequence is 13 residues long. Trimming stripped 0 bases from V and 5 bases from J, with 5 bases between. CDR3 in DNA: TGTGCCAGCAGCTTAGCAATCGATCAGCCCCAGCATTTT. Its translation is CASSLAIDQPQHF.